These T cell receptor beta chains were read from a single sample in a study of T cells in Graves' hyperthyroidism and ophthalmopathy. TCRdb analysed the multiplex PCR reads with MiXCR anew, one entry per CDR3 protein. The sample comprises hundreds of thousands of distinct CDR3 sequences, around 15% of which are singletons, and approximately 10% rests with the top ten. Specimen: blood. These TCRs come from a woman younger than 35 with Graves' hyperthyroidism. Both conserved end residues are trimmed from each CDR3. Clone size is given for some rows only: seen once, a few or many times, or a class if the clone is expanded.

cdr3_aa: ASSIPGATYEQY
clone_size: .
j_call: TRBJ2-7
v_call: TRBV19

cdr3_aa: ASSFLSVGPPDTQY
clone_size: .
j_call: TRBJ2-3
v_call: TRBV7-2

cdr3_aa: ASSDVGQGATEAF
clone_size: many
j_call: TRBJ1-1
v_call: TRBV10-1

cdr3_aa: ASSWRGRGDEQF
clone_size: few
j_call: TRBJ2-1
v_call: TRBV13

cdr3_aa: ASSESRLAGVNTGELF
clone_size: .
j_call: TRBJ2-2
v_call: TRBV25-1

cdr3_aa: ASRKGGGLTEAF
clone_size: many
j_call: TRBJ1-1
v_call: TRBV13

cdr3_aa: ASSPYLAGGYEQY
clone_size: .
j_call: TRBJ2-7
v_call: TRBV4-2

cdr3_aa: ASLISYNEQF
clone_size: .
j_call: TRBJ2-1
v_call: TRBV2

cdr3_aa: ASSVVPGLGEQF
clone_size: .
j_call: TRBJ2-1
v_call: TRBV9

cdr3_aa: ASSSSSRPERAQY
clone_size: many
j_call: TRBJ2-5
v_call: TRBV11-2